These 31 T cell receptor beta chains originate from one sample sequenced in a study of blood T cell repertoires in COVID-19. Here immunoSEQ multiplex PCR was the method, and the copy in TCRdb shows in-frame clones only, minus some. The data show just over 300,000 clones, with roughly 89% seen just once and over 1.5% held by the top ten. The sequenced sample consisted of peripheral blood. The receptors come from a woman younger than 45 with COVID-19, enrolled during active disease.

The DNA for the CDR3 is TGCGCCAGCAGCTTGGGGAGGACAGGAATGGGTAACTATGGCTACACCTTC. Protein product: CASSLGRTGMGNYGYTF. The V call is TRBV5-1, the J call TRBJ1-2; 7 bases are shared with TRBD1. The CDR3 runs to 17 residues. With 0 bases clipped from V and 1 base from J, the junction kept 9 bases outside the gene matches. Germline V gene sequence: CDR1 SGHRS, CDR2 YFSETQ.

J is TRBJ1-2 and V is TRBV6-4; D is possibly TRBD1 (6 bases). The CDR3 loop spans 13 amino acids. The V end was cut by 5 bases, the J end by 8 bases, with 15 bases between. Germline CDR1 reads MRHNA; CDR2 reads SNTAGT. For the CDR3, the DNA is TGTGCCAGCAGTCCCGGGACAACCGGCGGCTACACCTTC. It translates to CASSPGTTGGYTF.

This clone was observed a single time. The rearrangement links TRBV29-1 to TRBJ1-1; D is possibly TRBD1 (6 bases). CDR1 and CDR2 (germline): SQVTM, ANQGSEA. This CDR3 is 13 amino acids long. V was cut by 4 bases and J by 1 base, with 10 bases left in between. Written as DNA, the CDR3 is TGCAGCGTTGTAAGGGGGGGGAACACTGAAGCTTTCTTT. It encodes CSVVRGGNTEAFF.

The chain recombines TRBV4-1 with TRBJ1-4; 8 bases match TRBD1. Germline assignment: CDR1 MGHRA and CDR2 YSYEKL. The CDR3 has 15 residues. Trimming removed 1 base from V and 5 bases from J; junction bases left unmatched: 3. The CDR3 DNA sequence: TGCGCCAGCAGCCAAGCGAGGACAGGGAATGAAAAACTGTTTTTT. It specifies CASSQARTGNEKLFF.

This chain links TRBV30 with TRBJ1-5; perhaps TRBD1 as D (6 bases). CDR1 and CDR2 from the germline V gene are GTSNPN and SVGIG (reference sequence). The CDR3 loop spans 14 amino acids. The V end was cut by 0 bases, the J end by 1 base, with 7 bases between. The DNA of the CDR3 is TGTGCCTGGAGTGTAGGGGGAAGCAATCAGCCCCAGCATTTT. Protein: CAWSVGGSNQPQHF. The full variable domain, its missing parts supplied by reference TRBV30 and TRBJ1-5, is SQTIHQWPATLVQPVGSPLSLECTVEGTSNPNLYWYRQAAGRGLQLLFYSVGIGQISSEVPQNLSASRPQDRQFILSSKKLLLSDSGFYLCAWSVGGSNQPQHFGDGTRLSIL.

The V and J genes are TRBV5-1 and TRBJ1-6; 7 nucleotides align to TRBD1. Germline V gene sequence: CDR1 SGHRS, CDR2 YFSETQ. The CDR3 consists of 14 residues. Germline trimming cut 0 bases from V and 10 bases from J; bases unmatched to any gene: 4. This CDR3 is CASSLDRGGSPLHF. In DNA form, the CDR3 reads TGCGCCAGCAGCTTGGACAGGGGAGGCTCACCCCTCCACTTT.

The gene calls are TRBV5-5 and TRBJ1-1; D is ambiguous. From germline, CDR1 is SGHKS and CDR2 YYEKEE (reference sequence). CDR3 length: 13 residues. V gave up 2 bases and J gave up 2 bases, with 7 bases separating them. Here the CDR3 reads CASSFHSNTEAFF. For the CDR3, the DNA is TGTGCCAGCAGCTTTCACAGCAACACTGAAGCTTTCTTT. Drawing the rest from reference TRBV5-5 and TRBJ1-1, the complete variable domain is DAGVTQSPTHLIKTRGQQVTLRCSPISGHKSVSWYQQVLGQGPQFIFQYYEKEERGRGNFPDRFSARQFPNYSSELNVNALLLGDSALYLCASSFHSNTEAFFGQGTRLTVV.

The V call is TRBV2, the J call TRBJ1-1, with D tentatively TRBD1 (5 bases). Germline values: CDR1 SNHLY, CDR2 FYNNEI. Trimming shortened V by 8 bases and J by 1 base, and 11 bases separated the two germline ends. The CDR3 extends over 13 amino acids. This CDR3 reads CASGNRRNTEAFF. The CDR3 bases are TGTGCCAGCGGTAACAGGAGGAACACTGAAGCTTTCTTT.

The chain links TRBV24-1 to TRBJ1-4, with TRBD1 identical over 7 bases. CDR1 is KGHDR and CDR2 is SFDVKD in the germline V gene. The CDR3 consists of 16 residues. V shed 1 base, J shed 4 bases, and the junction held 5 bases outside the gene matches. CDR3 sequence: CATSDFGTADNEKLFF. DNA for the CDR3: TGTGCCACCAGTGATTTCGGGACAGCCGATAATGAAAAACTGTTTTTT.

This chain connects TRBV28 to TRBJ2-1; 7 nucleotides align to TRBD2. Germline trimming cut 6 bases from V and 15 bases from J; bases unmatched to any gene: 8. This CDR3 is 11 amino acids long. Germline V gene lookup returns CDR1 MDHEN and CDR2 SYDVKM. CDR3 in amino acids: CASSASGVAFF. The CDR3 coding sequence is TGTGCCAGCAGCGCCAGCGGGGTTGCGTTCTTC.

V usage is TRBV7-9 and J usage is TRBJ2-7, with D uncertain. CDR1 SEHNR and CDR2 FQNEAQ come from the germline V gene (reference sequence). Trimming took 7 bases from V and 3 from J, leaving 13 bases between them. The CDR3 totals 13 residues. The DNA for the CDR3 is TGTGCCAGCACCCCCGAGGCCAACTACGAGCAGTACTTC. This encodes CASTPEANYEQYF.

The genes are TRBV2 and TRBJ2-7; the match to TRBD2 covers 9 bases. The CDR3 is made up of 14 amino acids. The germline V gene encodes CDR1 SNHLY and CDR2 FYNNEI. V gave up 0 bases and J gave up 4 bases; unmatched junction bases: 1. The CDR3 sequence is CASSEALAGYEQYF. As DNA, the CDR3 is TGTGCCAGCAGTGAAGCCCTAGCGGGGTACGAGCAGTACTTC.

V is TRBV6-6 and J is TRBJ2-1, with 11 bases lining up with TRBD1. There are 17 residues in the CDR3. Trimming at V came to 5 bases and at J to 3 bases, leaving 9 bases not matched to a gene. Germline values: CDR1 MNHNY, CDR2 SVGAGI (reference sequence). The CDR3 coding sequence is TGTGCCAGCAGTCTCTTAACCGGGACAGGGGGCTACAATGAGCAGTTCTTC. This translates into CASSLLTGTGGYNEQFF.

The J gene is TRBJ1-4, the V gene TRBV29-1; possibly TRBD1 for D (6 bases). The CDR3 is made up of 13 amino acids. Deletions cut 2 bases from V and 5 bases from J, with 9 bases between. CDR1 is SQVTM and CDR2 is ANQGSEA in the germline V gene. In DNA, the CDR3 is TGCAGCGTTGAACAGGGGTCAAATGAAAAACTGTTTTTT. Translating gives CSVEQGSNEKLFF.

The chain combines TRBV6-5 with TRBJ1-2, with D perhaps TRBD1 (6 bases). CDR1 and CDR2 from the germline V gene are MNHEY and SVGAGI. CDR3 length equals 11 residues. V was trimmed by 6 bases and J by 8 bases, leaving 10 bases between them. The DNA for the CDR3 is TGTGCCAGCAGGACAGGTTGGGGCTACACCTTC. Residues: CASRTGWGYTF.

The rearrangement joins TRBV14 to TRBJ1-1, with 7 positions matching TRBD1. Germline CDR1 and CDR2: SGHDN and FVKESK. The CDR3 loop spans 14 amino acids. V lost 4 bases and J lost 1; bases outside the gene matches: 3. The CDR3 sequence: CASSLRQGNTEAFF. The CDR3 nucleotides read TGTGCCAGCAGCCTCAGACAGGGGAACACTGAAGCTTTCTTT.

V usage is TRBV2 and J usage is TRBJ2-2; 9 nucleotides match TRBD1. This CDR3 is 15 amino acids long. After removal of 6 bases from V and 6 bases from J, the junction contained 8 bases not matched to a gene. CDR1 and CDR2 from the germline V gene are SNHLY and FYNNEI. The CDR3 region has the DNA TGTGCCAGCAGGTCGGACAGGGGTTTTGCCGGGGAGCTGTTTTTT. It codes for CASRSDRGFAGELFF.

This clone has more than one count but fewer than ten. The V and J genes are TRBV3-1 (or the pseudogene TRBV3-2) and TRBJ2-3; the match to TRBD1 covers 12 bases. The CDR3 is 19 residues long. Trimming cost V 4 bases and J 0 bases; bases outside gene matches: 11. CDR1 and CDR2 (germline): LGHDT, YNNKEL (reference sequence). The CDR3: CASSPTWDRGRLSTDTQYF. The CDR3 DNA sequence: TGTGCCAGCAGCCCTACTTGGGACAGGGGGCGCCTGAGCACAGATACGCAGTATTTT.

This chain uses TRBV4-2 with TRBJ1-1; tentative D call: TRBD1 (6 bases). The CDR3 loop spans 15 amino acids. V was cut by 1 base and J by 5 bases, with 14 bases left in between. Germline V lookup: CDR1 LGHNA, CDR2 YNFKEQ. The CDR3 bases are TGTGCCAGCAGCCAAGGGGGCGGGGGCCGGACTGAAGCTTTCTTT. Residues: CASSQGGGGRTEAFF.

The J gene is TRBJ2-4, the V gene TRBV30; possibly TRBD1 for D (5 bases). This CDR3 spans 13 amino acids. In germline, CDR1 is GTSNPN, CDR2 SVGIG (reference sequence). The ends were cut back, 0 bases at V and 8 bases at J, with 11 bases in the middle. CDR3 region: CAWSVQGVHIQYF. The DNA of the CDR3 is TGTGCCTGGAGTGTGCAGGGTGTCCACATTCAGTACTTC.

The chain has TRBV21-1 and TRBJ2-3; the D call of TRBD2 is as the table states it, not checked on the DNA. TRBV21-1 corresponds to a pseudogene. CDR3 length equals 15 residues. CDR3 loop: CASSKREGRTDTQYF. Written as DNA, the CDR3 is TGTGCCAGCAGCAAGAGGGAGGGACGGACAGATACGCAGTATTTT.

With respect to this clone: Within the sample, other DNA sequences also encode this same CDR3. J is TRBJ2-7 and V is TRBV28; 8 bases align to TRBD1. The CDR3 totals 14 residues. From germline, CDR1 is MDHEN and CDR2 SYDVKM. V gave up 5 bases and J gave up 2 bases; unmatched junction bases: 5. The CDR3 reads CASSPGQGPYEQYV. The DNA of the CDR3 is TGTGCCAGCAGTCCCGGACAGGGTCCCTACGAGCAGTACGTC.

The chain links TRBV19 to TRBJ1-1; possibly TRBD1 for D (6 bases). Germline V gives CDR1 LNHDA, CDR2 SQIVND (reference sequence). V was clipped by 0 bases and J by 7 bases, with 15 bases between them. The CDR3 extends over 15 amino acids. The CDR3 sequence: CASSIETGFIDEAFF. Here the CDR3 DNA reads TGTGCCAGTAGTATAGAAACAGGGTTTATCGATGAAGCTTTCTTT. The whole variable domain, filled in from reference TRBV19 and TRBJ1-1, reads DGGITQSPKYLFRKEGQNVTLSCEQNLNHDAMYWYRQDPGQGLRLIYYSQIVNDFQKGDIAEGYSVSREKKESFPLTVTSAQKNPTAFYLCASSIETGFIDEAFFGQGTRLTVV.

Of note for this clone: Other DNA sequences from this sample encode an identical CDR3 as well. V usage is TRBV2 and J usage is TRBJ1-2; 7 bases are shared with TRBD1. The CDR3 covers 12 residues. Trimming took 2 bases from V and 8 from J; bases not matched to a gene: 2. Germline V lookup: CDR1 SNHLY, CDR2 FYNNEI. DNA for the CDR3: TGTGCCAGCAGTGAAACAGGGGACGGCTACACCTTC. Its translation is CASSETGDGYTF.

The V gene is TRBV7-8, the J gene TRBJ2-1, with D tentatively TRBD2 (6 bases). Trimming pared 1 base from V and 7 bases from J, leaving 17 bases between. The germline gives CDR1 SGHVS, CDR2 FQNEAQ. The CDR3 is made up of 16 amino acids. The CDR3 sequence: CASSLGSRTGRNEQFF. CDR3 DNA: TGTGCCAGCAGCTTAGGGTCGAGGACGGGGAGGAATGAGCAGTTCTTC.

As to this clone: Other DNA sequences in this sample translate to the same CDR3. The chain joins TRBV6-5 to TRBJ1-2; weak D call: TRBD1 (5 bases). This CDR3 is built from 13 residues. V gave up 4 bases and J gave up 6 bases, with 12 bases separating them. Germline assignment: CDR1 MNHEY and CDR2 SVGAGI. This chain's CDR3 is CASSSPGGDGYTF. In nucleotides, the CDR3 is TGTGCCAGCAGTTCCCCCGGGGGGGATGGCTACACCTTC.

The CDR3 spells CASGYSGGVDTGELFF. Written as DNA, the CDR3 is TGTGCTAGCGGGTATTCCGGGGGAGTGGACACCGGGGAGCTGTTTTTT. The chain uses TRBV7-7 and TRBJ2-2, with TRBD2 identical over 7 bases. The CDR3 is 16 amino acids. Looked up from germline, CDR1 is SSHAT and CDR2 is FNYEAQ (reference sequence). Using reference TRBV7-7 and TRBJ2-2 for the parts outside the CDR3, the full variable domain is GAGVSQSPRYKVTKRGQDVTLRCDPISSHATLYWYQQALGQGPEFLTYFNYEAQPDKSGLPSDRFSAERPEGSISTLTIQRTEQRDSAMYRCASGYSGGVDTGELFFGEGSRLTVL.

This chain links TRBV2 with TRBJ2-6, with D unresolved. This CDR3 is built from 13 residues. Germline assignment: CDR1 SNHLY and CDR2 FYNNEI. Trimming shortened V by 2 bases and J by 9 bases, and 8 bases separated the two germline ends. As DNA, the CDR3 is TGTGCCAGCAGTGAAACTGAGGACAACGTCCTGACTTTC. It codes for CASSETEDNVLTF. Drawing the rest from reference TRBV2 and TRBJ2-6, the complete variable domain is EPEVTQTPSHQVTQMGQEVILRCVPISNHLYFYWYRQILGQKVEFLVSFYNNEISEKSEIFDDQFSVERPDGSNFTLKIRSTKLEDSAMYFCASSETEDNVLTFGAGSRLTVL.

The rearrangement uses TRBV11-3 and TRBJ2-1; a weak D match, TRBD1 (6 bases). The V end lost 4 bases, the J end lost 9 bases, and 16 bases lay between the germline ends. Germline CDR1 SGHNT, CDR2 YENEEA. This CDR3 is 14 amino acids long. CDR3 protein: CASSSGGSVGEQFF. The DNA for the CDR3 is TGTGCCAGCAGCTCTGGGGGCAGTGTGGGTGAGCAGTTCTTC.

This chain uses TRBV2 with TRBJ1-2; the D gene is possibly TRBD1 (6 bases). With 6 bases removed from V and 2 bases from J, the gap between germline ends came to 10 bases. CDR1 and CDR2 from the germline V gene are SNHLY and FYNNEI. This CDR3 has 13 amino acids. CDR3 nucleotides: TGTGCCAGCAGAACAGGGAGCAACTATGGCTACACCTTC. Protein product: CASRTGSNYGYTF.

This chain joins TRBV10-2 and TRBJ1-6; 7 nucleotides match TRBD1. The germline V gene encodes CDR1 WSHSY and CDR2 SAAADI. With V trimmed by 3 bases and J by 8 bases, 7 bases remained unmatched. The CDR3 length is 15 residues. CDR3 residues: CASSDLGTVYSPLHF. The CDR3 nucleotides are TGCGCCAGCAGTGATTTGGGGACAGTATATTCACCCCTCCACTTT.